The 29 T cell receptor beta chains below all came from one sample that was sequenced in a study of cytomegalovirus exposure and HLA in healthy donors. The PCR used 60 Vbeta and 13 Jbeta primers. The protocol was immunoSEQ multiplex PCR, while the TCRdb copy is restricted to in-frame clones and leaves out a portion. The repertoire has around 140,000 clones, 65% to 85% of them found once; the top ten carry around 2.4%. The material sequenced was PBMCs. These receptors all come from a man aged 45-60 years in good health and CMV-seronegative.

This chain joins TRBV5-1 and TRBJ1-5, with D possibly being TRBD1 (5 bases). V dropped 4 bases and J dropped 0 bases, with 11 bases sitting between them. Germline V gene sequence: CDR1 SGHRS, CDR2 YFSETQ. This CDR3 has 15 amino acids. The CDR3 sequence is CASSRDDSSNQPQHF. The CDR3, as DNA: TGCGCCAGCAGCCGAGACGACAGTAGCAATCAGCCCCAGCATTTT. The whole variable domain, remainder taken from reference TRBV5-1 and TRBJ1-5, is KAGVTQTPRYLIKTRGQQVTLSCSPISGHRSVSWYQQTPGQGLQFLFEYFSETQRNKGNFPGRFSGRQFSNSRSEMNVSTLELGDSALYLCASSRDDSSNQPQHFGDGTRLSIL.

The chain combines TRBV7-2 with TRBJ1-2, with D possibly matching TRBD1 (5 bases). Germline loops: CDR1 SGHTA, CDR2 FQGNSA. The CDR3 consists of 14 residues. The germline V and J ends were trimmed by 5 bases and 4 bases, with 14 bases remaining between them. The CDR3 nucleotides are TGTGCCAGCAGCCCCAGGGTCTGGGGCTATGGCTACACCTTC. Translated: CASSPRVWGYGYTF.

The gene calls are TRBV28 and TRBJ2-3; 9 bases agree with TRBD2. The CDR3 covers 18 residues. The germline V gene encodes CDR1 MDHEN and CDR2 SYDVKM. The V segment lost 6 bases and the J segment 1 base; nucleotides outside the gene matches: 14. Written as DNA, the CDR3 is TGTGCCAGCAGGGGAATCATAGCGGGGGAACCAGGCACAGATACGCAGTATTTT. It is translated as CASRGIIAGEPGTDTQYF.

This clone was observed a few times. V is TRBV28 and J is TRBJ2-3, with 7 nucleotides matching TRBD1. The CDR3 totals 14 residues. V dropped 5 bases and J dropped 4; count of bases not matched to a gene: 6. Germline V lookup: CDR1 MDHEN, CDR2 SYDVKM. The CDR3 sequence: CASSLRQGADTQYF. The CDR3 bases are TGTGCCAGCAGTCTCCGGCAGGGGGCAGATACGCAGTATTTT.

A single count supports this clone. The chain couples TRBV5-1 to TRBJ2-5; TRBD1 agrees at 7 bases. The J call may be incorrect, as the DNA end agrees better with TRBJ2-7. Germline V gene lookup returns CDR1 SGHRS and CDR2 YFSETQ. This CDR3 region has 15 residues. CDR3 nucleotides: TGCGCCAGCAGCTTGGGTGGGACAGACACCTACGAGCAGTACTTC. It codes for CASSLGGTDTYEQYF.

The chain carries TRBV28 and TRBJ1-1, with D possibly matching TRBD1 (5 bases). V lost 7 bases to trimming and J lost 9 bases, with 21 bases between them. Per germline, CDR1 MDHEN and CDR2 SYDVKM. CDR3 size: 14 residues. The CDR3 here is CASIYPGTGVKAFF. The CDR3 nucleotides read TGTGCCAGCATATACCCCGGGACGGGAGTAAAAGCTTTCTTT.

This clone was detected only once. The rearrangement uses TRBV5-1 and TRBJ1-2, with D possibly being TRBD1 (5 bases). In germline, CDR1 is SGHRS, CDR2 YFSETQ. This CDR3 is 16 amino acids long. V was clipped by 0 bases and J by 3 bases, with 15 bases between them. Written as DNA, the CDR3 is TGCGCCAGCAGCTTGGTTGCAGGGACTATGGACTATGGCTACACCTTC. It codes for CASSLVAGTMDYGYTF.

The chain links TRBV2 to TRBJ2-5; TRBD2 matches at 9 bases. The CDR3 is made up of 13 amino acids. Germline CDR1 and CDR2: SNHLY and FYNNEI. Trimming cost V 8 bases and J 4 bases; bases outside gene matches: 5. This CDR3 reads CASGRREGETQYF. The CDR3 DNA is TGTGCCAGCGGCCGGCGGGAGGGAGAGACCCAGTACTTC.

The chain joins TRBV6-6 to TRBJ2-7, with TRBD1 identical over 8 bases. With 6 bases clipped from V and 2 bases from J, the junction kept 12 bases outside the gene matches. The CDR3 totals 16 residues. The germline V gene encodes CDR1 MNHNY and CDR2 SVGAGI (reference sequence). CDR3 sequence (DNA): TGTGCCAGCAGCCACGCCGGGCAGGGGGCTGCCTACGAGCAGTACTTC. Translated, it gives CASSHAGQGAAYEQYF.

This clone has more than one count but fewer than ten. The genes are TRBV10-3 and TRBJ1-4, with 9 positions matching TRBD1. J gave up 0 bases and V 10 bases, and 9 bases lay outside the gene matches. The germline V gene has CDR1 ENHRY and CDR2 SYGVKD. The CDR3 covers 16 residues. CDR3 nucleotide sequence: TGTGCCAACCTCCGGGACAGGGAACCAACTAATGAAAAACTGTTTTTT. This translates into CANLRDREPTNEKLFF.

The chain has TRBV5-1 and TRBJ2-5, with D possibly TRBD2 on 5 matching bases. V lost 4 bases to trimming and J lost 3 bases, with 16 bases between them. Germline V gives CDR1 SGHRS, CDR2 YFSETQ. This CDR3 spans 15 amino acids. CDR3 residues: CASSTDSSPKETQYF. CDR3 nucleotides: TGCGCCAGCAGCACGGACTCGAGCCCCAAAGAGACCCAGTACTTC.

V is TRBV6-1 and J is TRBJ1-5, with a tentative D call TRBD1 (5 bases). The V gene lost 1 base and the J gene lost 2 bases, with 6 bases spanning the gap. Germline CDR1 and CDR2: MNHNS and SASEGT. The CDR3 has 14 amino acids. CDR3 region: CASSEVQGNQPQHF. In nucleotides, the CDR3 is TGTGCCAGCAGTGAAGTACAGGGCAATCAGCCCCAGCATTTT.

This clone appeared a few times. This rearrangement joins TRBV5-1 to TRBJ1-1; no definite D call. Deletions cut 1 base from V and 1 base from J, with 11 bases between. This CDR3 is 15 amino acids long. Germline CDR1 is SGHRS and CDR2 is YFSETQ. The CDR3 coding sequence is TGCGCCAGCAGCTTGTCTGTGACAAAGAACACTGAAGCTTTCTTT. Translated: CASSLSVTKNTEAFF.

This clone was counted only a few times. The chain employs TRBV30 and TRBJ2-3, with 10 bases matching TRBD2. The CDR3 loop spans 15 amino acids. V shed 4 bases and J 5 bases; nucleotides not matched to a gene: 9. Germline V gene sequence: CDR1 GTSNPN, CDR2 SVGIG (reference sequence). The CDR3: CAWTSGLAGVDTQYF. The DNA for the CDR3 is TGTGCCTGGACCTCCGGGCTAGCGGGAGTAGATACGCAGTATTTT. Filled out from reference TRBV30 and TRBJ2-3, the complete variable domain reads SQTIHQWPATLVQPVGSPLSLECTVEGTSNPNLYWYRQAAGRGLQLLFYSVGIGQISSEVPQNLSASRPQDRQFILSSKKLLLSDSGFYLCAWTSGLAGVDTQYFGPGTRLTVL.

In this sample, this clone turned up a few times. The chain recombines TRBV5-4 with TRBJ1-4; tentatively, D is TRBD1 (6 bases). CDR1 and CDR2 from the germline V gene are SGHNT and YYREEE (reference sequence). The germline V and J ends were trimmed by 4 bases and 3 bases, with 10 bases remaining between them. The CDR3 has 14 residues. DNA of the CDR3: TGTGCCAGCAGCCCAACAGGGCCTAATGAAAAACTGTTTTTT. Protein sequence: CASSPTGPNEKLFF.

This clone has just a few counts. This CDR3 is CASSYNGGYGYTF. The CDR3 DNA reads as TGTGCCAGCAGTTACAACGGGGGCTATGGCTACACCTTC. V and J are TRBV6-5 and TRBJ1-2, with a possible D match to TRBD1 (5 bases). Germline V gene sequence: CDR1 MNHEY, CDR2 SVGAGI. The V and J ends lost 2 bases and 4 bases respectively, with 8 bases between them. The CDR3 extends over 13 amino acids.

This clone has a single count. The J gene is TRBJ1-2, the V gene TRBV2; tentatively, D is TRBD1 (5 bases). The CDR3 runs to 13 residues. The V gene's germline CDR1 is SNHLY and CDR2 FYNNEI. Trimming stripped 6 bases from V and 2 bases from J, with 10 bases between. The CDR3 sequence is CASSPGLNYGYTF. CDR3 bases: TGTGCCAGCAGCCCGGGACTGAACTATGGCTACACCTTC.

The gene calls are TRBV19 and TRBJ1-5; D gene ambiguous. The ends were cut back, 4 bases at V and 4 bases at J, with 20 bases in the middle. This CDR3 is built from 17 residues. The germline V gene encodes CDR1 LNHDA and CDR2 SQIVND (reference sequence). The CDR3: CASSRLTGAIGNQPQHF. As DNA, the CDR3 is TGTGCCAGTAGTAGGCTCACGGGAGCGATCGGGAATCAGCCCCAGCATTTT. Together with reference TRBV19 and TRBJ1-5, the CDR3 gives the full variable domain: DGGITQSPKYLFRKEGQNVTLSCEQNLNHDAMYWYRQDPGQGLRLIYYSQIVNDFQKGDIAEGYSVSREKKESFPLTVTSAQKNPTAFYLCASSRLTGAIGNQPQHFGDGTRLSIL.

This CDR3 reads CASTRDRTNGNSPLHF. The CDR3 bases are TGTGCCAGTACCAGGGACAGGACCAACGGGAATTCACCCCTCCACTTT. V and J are TRBV19 and TRBJ1-6; 8 nucleotides agree with TRBD1. This CDR3 region has 16 residues. V shed 7 bases, J shed 7 bases, and the junction held 12 bases outside the gene matches. In germline, CDR1 is LNHDA, CDR2 SQIVND (reference sequence).

The V and J genes are TRBV27 and TRBJ1-1; 8 bases align to TRBD1. The CDR3 is 14 residues long. CDR1 is MNHEY and CDR2 is SMNVEV in the germline V gene (reference sequence). V lost 3 bases and J lost 6; bases outside the gene matches: 6. This CDR3 is CASSFGQGASEAFF. The CDR3 bases are TGTGCCAGCAGTTTTGGGCAGGGGGCCTCTGAAGCTTTCTTT.

V and J are TRBV27 and TRBJ1-2; 10 positions agree with TRBD1. Germline V gene lookup returns CDR1 MNHEY and CDR2 SMNVEV (reference sequence). The V gene end was trimmed by 4 bases and the J gene end by 8 bases; junction bases not matched to a gene: 13. CDR3 length equals 16 residues. CDR3 sequence (DNA): TGTGCCAGCAGTTATACTGGGACAGGGGAACTTGGGGGCTACACCTTC. Encoded protein: CASSYTGTGELGGYTF.

The chain recombines TRBV7-9 with TRBJ2-7; 8 bases fit TRBD2. CDR1 and CDR2 from the germline V gene are SEHNR and FQNEAQ (reference sequence). This CDR3 is built from 13 residues. The junction had 5 bases not matched to a gene; V was cut back by 8 bases and J by 2 bases. The CDR3 protein is CASELADTYEQYF. CDR3 DNA: TGTGCCAGCGAACTAGCGGACACCTACGAGCAGTACTTC.

This chain links TRBV6-5 with TRBJ2-7; D is unclear. Trimming took 5 bases from V and 6 from J, leaving 11 bases between them. Per germline, CDR1 MNHEY and CDR2 SVGAGI. The CDR3 has 12 amino acids. CDR3 coding DNA: TGTGCCAGCAGTCAAGACAAGTCCGAGCAGTACTTC. Its protein product is CASSQDKSEQYF.

This clone was observed once. The chain uses TRBV29-1 and TRBJ1-2, with 7 positions matching TRBD1. CDR1 and CDR2 from the germline V gene are SQVTM and ANQGSEA. The CDR3 extends over 15 amino acids. V shed 4 bases, J shed 3 bases, and the junction held 11 bases outside the gene matches. The CDR3 sequence is CSVVVAGGVHYGYTF. DNA of the CDR3: TGCAGCGTTGTGGTTGCAGGGGGTGTCCACTATGGCTACACCTTC.

The CDR3 sequence is CASRRTSGNTGELFF. The DNA for the CDR3 is TGTGCCAGCAGGAGGACTAGCGGGAACACCGGGGAGCTGTTTTTT. The chain links TRBV2 to TRBJ2-2; 10 nucleotides line up with TRBD2. With 6 bases clipped from V and 1 base from J, the junction kept 2 bases outside the gene matches. This CDR3 has 15 residues. Germline CDR1 is SNHLY and CDR2 is FYNNEI.

In its sample, this clone was seen a few times. The V call is TRBV9, the J call TRBJ2-5, with 14 nucleotides matching TRBD2. The ends lost 3 bases at V and 3 bases at J; junction bases unmatched: 4. The CDR3 loop spans 16 amino acids. Germline V gene lookup returns CDR1 SGDLS and CDR2 YYNGEE. The CDR3 DNA reads TGTGCCAGCAGCGGGGGACTAGCGGGGGCTGAAGAGACCCAGTACTTC. Translating it yields CASSGGLAGAEETQYF.

J is TRBJ2-5 and V is TRBV5-1, with D uncertain. V was trimmed by 1 base and J by 5 bases, leaving 30 bases between them. CDR3 size: 20 residues. Germline CDR1 reads SGHRS; CDR2 reads YFSETQ. DNA for the CDR3: TGCGCCAGCAGCTTGTTGGCCCTCGGCCCTACCTCAAGCCGGCGGGAGACCCAGTACTTC. Its protein is CASSLLALGPTSSRRETQYF.

This clone has just one count. This sequence joins TRBV5-1 and TRBJ2-7, with D possibly being TRBD2 (6 bases). Trimming took 3 bases from V and 6 from J, leaving 16 bases between them. The CDR3 is 14 residues long. Germline CDR1 reads SGHRS; CDR2 reads YFSETQ. CDR3 sequence: CASSSTGGPAEQYF. In DNA form, the CDR3 reads TGCGCCAGCAGCTCGACCGGAGGGCCCGCCGAGCAGTACTTC.

This rearrangement joins TRBV5-1 to TRBJ2-3; 12 nucleotides agree with TRBD1. CDR1 and CDR2 from the germline V gene are SGHRS and YFSETQ. With 4 bases clipped from V and 2 bases from J, the junction kept 5 bases outside the gene matches. There are 16 residues in the CDR3. CDR3 loop: CASSPGTGGFTDTQYF. The CDR3 nucleotides read TGCGCCAGCAGCCCCGGGACAGGGGGCTTCACAGATACGCAGTATTTT.